This T cell receptor beta chain was identified in a study of cytomegalovirus exposure and HLA in healthy donors. Study-wide results and caveats: The authors enumerated some 160 TCR beta chains as linked to cytomegalovirus. Among immune exposure information, only CMV serostatus was available. With later analysis, a missense DCLRE1C variant became linked to TCR beta V- and J-gene trimming.

The PCR had 60 Vbeta and 13 Jbeta primers. The table came from immunoSEQ multiplex PCR; TCRdb's copy has only in-frame clones and leaves some out. In the table there are approximately 170,000 clones, about 70% of which are singletons. Germline CDR1 is MDHEN and CDR2 is SYDVKM. Trimming at V came to 5 bases and at J to 5 bases, leaving 7 bases not matched to a gene. The CDR3 covers 15 residues. Turning to this clone: Antigen unknown.

Sequenced sample: PBMCs. The clonotype comes from a middle-aged woman in good health and CMV-seropositive. V and J are TRBV28 and TRBJ2-7; TRBD1 aligns across 12 bases. CDR3 residues: CASSLGQGAIDEQYF. The CDR3 nucleotides are TGTGCCAGCAGTCTGGGACAGGGGGCGATCGACGAGCAGTACTTC.